The 23 T cell receptor beta chains listed next were all sequenced from one sample in a study of T cells after yellow fever vaccination. TCRdb redid the calling of the 5' RACE reads with MiXCR, one entry per CDR3 protein. In the table there are some 240,000 distinct CDR3 sequences, approximately 3.3% of which are singletons. Material: CD4+ T cells sorted from PBMCs, obtained 10 days after the yellow fever booster vaccination. The source is a man aged 18 to 35 who received the YFV17D yellow fever vaccine.

This clonotype was observed at least ten times. The chain has TRBV20-1 and TRBJ2-7; no clear D. This CDR3 is built from 11 residues. Trimming pared 6 bases from V and 7 bases from J, leaving 13 bases between. Germline V gene data show CDR1 as DFQATT and CDR2 as SNEGSKA (reference sequence). CDR3 DNA sequence: TGCAGTGCCGGCAAGGTGAGAGAGCAGTACTTC. As protein: CSAGKVREQYF.

This clonotype occurred a few times. V gene TRBV10-3 combines with J gene TRBJ2-7; D remains unclear. CDR3 length: 13 residues. Deletions cut 3 bases from V and 2 bases from J, with 8 bases between. CDR1 ENHRY and CDR2 SYGVKD come from the germline V gene. CDR3 in amino acids: CAISEELPYEQYF. The CDR3 DNA reads as TGTGCCATCAGTGAAGAACTACCCTACGAGCAGTACTTC.

This clonotype was seen at least ten times. The chain recombines TRBV27 with TRBJ2-1; D is perhaps TRBD1 or TRBD2 (5 bases each). Trimming took 3 bases from V and 2 from J, leaving 11 bases between them. CDR1 is MNHEY and CDR2 is SMNVEV in the germline V gene (reference sequence). This CDR3 has 15 residues. DNA for the CDR3: TGTGCCAGCAGTTTTTGGGGGTTCCCCTACAATGAGCAGTTCTTC. As protein: CASSFWGFPYNEQFF.

This chain connects TRBV4-1 to TRBJ2-3, with D unresolved. Trimming pared 1 base from V and 0 bases from J, leaving 8 bases between. The CDR3 has 15 residues. Looked up from germline, CDR1 is MGHRA and CDR2 is YSYEKL. CDR3 sequence (DNA): TGCGCCAGCAGCCAAGTTAAGCAAAGCACAGATACGCAGTATTTT. Translated: CASSQVKQSTDTQYF.

This chain links TRBV5-4 with TRBJ1-1, with 9 bases that match TRBD1. Trimming took 0 bases from V and 6 from J; bases not matched to a gene: 18. Germline V lookup: CDR1 SGHNT, CDR2 YYREEE (reference sequence). The CDR3 covers 19 residues. This CDR3 reads CASSLGSAGTGFFSAEAFF. DNA for the CDR3: TGTGCCAGCAGCTTGGGCTCCGCCGGGACAGGGTTTTTTAGCGCTGAAGCTTTCTTT.

This clonotype was counted a few times. The chain uses TRBV6-1 and TRBJ1-2; D ambiguous. The CDR3 is 10 amino acids. Trimming removed 7 bases from V and 8 bases from J, with 8 bases in between. Germline V gives CDR1 MNHNS, CDR2 SASEGT. CDR3 residues: CASIGAGYTF. The CDR3 region has the DNA TGTGCCAGCATTGGCGCCGGCTACACCTTC.

This clonotype was counted ten times or more. J is TRBJ2-7 and V is TRBV11-2; TRBD1 matches at 9 bases. Trimming took 4 bases from V and 1 from J; bases not matched to a gene: 2. The germline CDR1 and CDR2 sequences are SGHAT and FQNNGV. The CDR3 has 14 amino acids. DNA for the CDR3: TGTGCCAGCAGCTCGACAGGGGGTTCCTACGAGCAGTACGTC. Amino acid sequence: CASSSTGGSYEQYV.

The chain carries TRBV4-3 and TRBJ2-2; tentatively, D is TRBD2 (6 bases). The length of the CDR3 is 14 residues. Between the trimmed V and J ends, which lost 0 bases and 5 bases, there was a span of 7 bases. The germline CDR1 and CDR2 sequences are LGHNA and YSLEER. DNA for the CDR3: TGCGCCAGCAGCCAAGATCGGGGGACCGGGGAGCTGTTTTTT. Amino acids: CASSQDRGTGELFF.

This clonotype showed up many times. V gene TRBV4-3 combines with J gene TRBJ1-1; a possible D gene is TRBD1 (6 bases). The V end was cut by 1 base, the J end by 8 bases, with 14 bases between. Germline assignment: CDR1 LGHNA and CDR2 YSLEER. The CDR3 runs 14 residues. The CDR3 reads CASSQGWDIAEAFF. CDR3 DNA: TGCGCCAGCAGCCAAGGCTGGGACATCGCAGAAGCTTTCTTT.

This chain joins TRBV7-2 and TRBJ1-2, with a tentative D call TRBD1 (6 bases). Looked up from germline, CDR1 is SGHTA and CDR2 is FQGNSA. V lost 5 bases and J 7 bases, leaving 11 bases between the germline ends. The CDR3 length is 12 residues. The CDR3, as DNA: TGTGCCAGCAGCAGAGGGACATCTGGCTACACCTTC. Amino acid sequence: CASSRGTSGYTF.

This clonotype came up many times. The CDR3 DNA follows: TGTGCCAGCAGTCCCATGACAGGGGCGATGTGGGGCTACACCTTC. This translates into CASSPMTGAMWGYTF. The chain links TRBV6-4 to TRBJ1-2; 8 nucleotides match TRBD1. Germline V gene data show CDR1 as MRHNA and CDR2 as SNTAGT. After removal of 5 bases from V and 8 bases from J, the junction contained 13 bases not matched to a gene. The CDR3 is 15 residues long.

The table lists this clonotype with many counts. This rearrangement joins TRBV6-2 or TRBV6-3 to TRBJ2-7; possibly TRBD2 for D (6 bases). The V end lost 5 bases, the J end lost 1 base, and 12 bases lay between the germline ends. CDR3 length: 14 residues. Germline lookup yields CDR1 MNHEY and CDR2 SVGEGT. CDR3 sequence: CASSGRLGSYEQYV. The CDR3 bases are TGTGCCAGCAGTGGGAGGTTAGGATCCTACGAGCAGTACGTC.

This clonotype appeared a few times. The chain links TRBV20-1 to TRBJ2-3; no firm D call. CDR1 is DFQATT and CDR2 is SNEGSKA in the germline V gene (reference sequence). Trimming cost V 4 bases and J 0 bases, with 8 bases left between them. The CDR3 is 13 amino acids. In DNA, the CDR3 is TGCAGTGCTATCATCTATAGCACAGATACGCAGTATTTT. This encodes CSAIIYSTDTQYF.

This rearrangement joins TRBV24-1 to TRBJ1-1; D is uncertain. The CDR3 contains 14 residues. Germline values: CDR1 KGHDR, CDR2 SFDVKD. V lost 8 bases to trimming and J lost 0 bases, with 12 bases between them. In DNA form, the CDR3 reads TGTGCCACCATTATGCGGGGTATGAACACTGAAGCTTTCTTT. Its translation is CATIMRGMNTEAFF.

This clonotype showed up many times. This chain links TRBV7-2 with TRBJ2-7, with D perhaps TRBD1 (6 bases). The CDR3 has 15 residues. CDR1 is SGHTA and CDR2 is FQGNSA in the germline V gene. The germline V and J ends were trimmed by 1 base and 3 bases, with 13 bases remaining between them. In nucleotides, the CDR3 is TGTGCCAGCAGCTTAGGAGGGTTAGGGGGCTACGAGCAGTACGTC. It codes for CASSLGGLGGYEQYV.

The V gene is TRBV18, the J gene TRBJ2-7; unclear D gene. Looked up from germline, CDR1 is KGHSH and CDR2 is LQKENI. The CDR3 runs 14 residues. Trimming left V 3 bases short and J 3 bases short, with 12 bases between. CDR3 residues: CASSPSTGIYEQYV. The CDR3 DNA is TGTGCCAGCTCACCGTCGACTGGAATCTACGAGCAGTACGTC.

This clonotype was recorded a few times. V is TRBV28 and J is TRBJ1-6; TRBD1 might be the D (5 bases). The CDR3 runs to 15 residues. V was trimmed by 4 bases and J by 9 bases, leaving 16 bases between them. Germline assignment: CDR1 MDHEN and CDR2 SYDVKM. The CDR3 protein is CASSSAPGTSSPLHF. DNA for the CDR3: TGTGCCAGCAGTTCCGCTCCCGGGACGAGTTCACCCCTCCACTTT.

This clonotype was detected many times. The chain combines TRBV20-1 with TRBJ2-5; D possibly corresponds to TRBD1 (6 bases). The germline V gene encodes CDR1 DFQATT and CDR2 SNEGSKA (reference sequence). This CDR3 is built from 14 residues. Between the trimmed V and J ends, which lost 3 bases and 2 bases, there was a span of 13 bases. CDR3 nucleotides: TGCAGTGCTAGGGCCGACAGGTCTCAAGAGACCCAGTACTTC. Its protein product is CSARADRSQETQYF.

This clonotype has ten or more counts. This sequence joins TRBV6-6 and TRBJ1-2; 9 bases match TRBD1. J gave up 2 bases and V 2 bases, and 6 bases lay outside the gene matches. From germline, CDR1 is MNHNY and CDR2 SVGAGI (reference sequence). The length of the CDR3 is 16 residues. CDR3 bases: TGTGCCAGCAGTTACAGGGGACAGGGATCCAACTATGGCTACACCTTC. Translated, it gives CASSYRGQGSNYGYTF.

V gene TRBV5-5 combines with J gene TRBJ2-7; D is ambiguous. The CDR3 is 14 residues long. Germline-derived CDR1 and CDR2 are SGHKS and YYEKEE (reference sequence). The germline V and J ends were trimmed by 7 bases and 3 bases, with 17 bases remaining between them. The CDR3, as DNA: TGTGCCAGCTGCTGGGTTCAGGCCGGCTACGAGCAGTACGTC. It encodes CASCWVQAGYEQYV.

The sample holds a few counts of this clonotype. This chain joins TRBV20-1 and TRBJ1-5; D gene ambiguous. The CDR3 is 13 amino acids. Trimming took 3 bases from V and 7 from J, leaving 13 bases between them. Germline CDR1 DFQATT, CDR2 SNEGSKA (reference sequence). The CDR3 nucleotides are TGCAGTGCTAGTAGGCCACTAATGCAGCCCCAGCATTTT. Translated: CSASRPLMQPQHF.

In its sample, this clonotype was seen a few times. The V gene is TRBV7-6, the J gene TRBJ1-1; 8 bases align to TRBD1. Per germline, CDR1 SGHVS and CDR2 FNYEAQ. Trimming took 5 bases from V and 4 from J; bases not matched to a gene: 9. The CDR3 has 15 residues. In nucleotides, the CDR3 is TGTGCCAGCAGCCGCGCCCAGGGGGCGGCCACTGAAGCTTTCTTT. Its translation: CASSRAQGAATEAFF.

This clonotype was recorded a few times. Germline is not matched at one junction end, which may reflect a read error. The chain is built from TRBV4-1 and TRBJ1-1, with D possibly TRBD1 on 6 matching bases. The germline CDR1 and CDR2 sequences are MGHRA and YSYEKL. The CDR3 covers 14 residues. The DNA for the CDR3 is TGCGCCAGCAGGGACAGAGCCCTGAACCCTGAAGCTTTCTTT. Its protein is CASRDRALNPEAFF.